The 25 T cell receptor beta chains reported below all come from one sample, sequenced in a study of cytomegalovirus exposure and HLA in healthy donors. PCR involved 60 Vbeta and 13 Jbeta primers. TCRdb's table, derived via immunoSEQ multiplex PCR, lists solely in-frame clones and lacks some. The profile shows some 130,000 clones, over 60% of them singletons. Sequenced: PBMCs. These receptors were collected from a man aged 40-55 years in good health and CMV-seronegative.

J is TRBJ1-2 and V is TRBV6-6; D is undetermined. Germline V gene sequence: CDR1 MNHNY, CDR2 SVGAGI (reference sequence). V lost 5 bases, J lost 6 bases, and 13 bases lay in between. The CDR3 is made up of 13 amino acids. CDR3: CASSLGPTHGYTF. The CDR3 DNA sequence: TGTGCCAGCAGTCTGGGCCCTACCCATGGCTACACCTTC.

This sequence joins TRBV28 and TRBJ2-7; D is possibly TRBD1 (5 bases). There are 12 residues in the CDR3. Trimming removed 8 bases from V and 2 bases from J, with 10 bases in between. CDR1 and CDR2 (germline): MDHEN, SYDVKM. Written as DNA, the CDR3 is TGTGCCAGCCGGAAGGGGCCCTACGAGCAGTACTTC. The encoded protein is CASRKGPYEQYF.

The chain carries TRBV9 and TRBJ2-1; 8 positions agree with TRBD2. The CDR3 is made up of 18 amino acids. Germline values: CDR1 SGDLS, CDR2 YYNGEE. With 0 bases clipped from V and 7 bases from J, the junction kept 15 bases outside the gene matches. CDR3 protein: CASSVGGSGVPPGNEQFF. The CDR3, as DNA: TGTGCCAGCAGCGTAGGGGGTAGCGGGGTCCCTCCTGGGAATGAGCAGTTCTTC.

The J gene is TRBJ2-3, the V gene TRBV28; D is unresolved. Germline V gives CDR1 MDHEN, CDR2 SYDVKM. Deletions cut 8 bases from V and 3 bases from J, with 9 bases between. This CDR3 region has 12 residues. CDR3 amino acids: CASCPSTDTQYF. The CDR3 DNA follows: TGTGCCAGCTGTCCCTCGACAGATACGCAGTATTTT.

The chain uses TRBV10-3 and TRBJ1-1, with 8 nucleotides matching TRBD1. Germline V gives CDR1 ENHRY, CDR2 SYGVKD. With V trimmed by 2 bases and J by 3 bases, 11 bases remained unmatched. The CDR3 spans 17 residues. DNA of the CDR3: TGTGCCATCAGTGAGCCCCAGGGGGCCGTGGTGCACACTGAAGCTTTCTTT. Protein: CAISEPQGAVVHTEAFF.

This chain uses TRBV7-9 with TRBJ1-1; D not certain. Trimming cost V 5 bases and J 4 bases, with 11 bases left between them. This CDR3 is 13 amino acids long. From germline, CDR1 is SEHNR and CDR2 FQNEAQ (reference sequence). DNA of the CDR3: TGTGCCAGCAGCCCTTTAGTCGGCACTGAAGCTTTCTTT. Its protein product is CASSPLVGTEAFF.

A few counts support this clone. The chain links TRBV5-4 to TRBJ1-3, with 8 bases fitting TRBD1. The V gene end was trimmed by 3 bases and the J gene end by 6 bases; junction bases not matched to a gene: 2. CDR1 is SGHNT, CDR2 YYREEE, per germline (reference sequence). The CDR3 is made up of 13 amino acids. CDR3 loop: CASSSQGANTIYF. The CDR3 DNA sequence: TGTGCCAGCAGCTCGCAGGGGGCAAACACCATATATTTT. The whole variable domain, remainder taken from reference TRBV5-4 and TRBJ1-3, is ETGVTQSPTHLIKTRGQQVTLRCSSQSGHNTVSWYQQALGQGPQFIFQYYREEENGRGNFPPRFSGLQFPNYSSELNVNALELDDSALYLCASSSQGANTIYFGEGSWLTVV.

This rearrangement joins TRBV9 to TRBJ1-3; D uncertain. CDR3 length equals 17 residues. Looked up from germline, CDR1 is SGDLS and CDR2 is YYNGEE. Trimming cost V 0 bases and J 0 bases, with 13 bases left between them. The CDR3 sequence is CASSVAVRATSGNTIYF. CDR3 sequence (DNA): TGTGCCAGCAGCGTAGCTGTTCGAGCGACCTCTGGAAACACCATATATTTT. The full variable domain, completed using reference TRBV9 and TRBJ1-3, is DSGVTQTPKHLITATGQRVTLRCSPRSGDLSVYWYQQSLDQGLQFLIQYYNGEERAKGNILERFSAQQFPDLHSELNLSSLELGDSALYFCASSVAVRATSGNTIYFGEGSWLTVV.

V usage is TRBV19 and J usage is TRBJ2-1, with D perhaps matching TRBD1 (6 bases). CDR3 length equals 13 residues. Between the trimmed V and J ends, which lost 5 bases and 8 bases, there was a span of 13 bases. Germline CDR1 reads LNHDA; CDR2 reads SQIVND (reference sequence). This chain's CDR3 is CASSDRSVDEQFF. The CDR3 DNA follows: TGTGCCAGTAGTGACAGGTCGGTCGATGAGCAGTTCTTC.

This chain connects TRBV2 to TRBJ2-7; the match to TRBD1 covers 9 bases. The germline gives CDR1 SNHLY, CDR2 FYNNEI. The CDR3 covers 12 residues. V shed 6 bases, J shed 4 bases, and the junction held 1 base outside the gene matches. The CDR3 is CASRDRGYEQYF. The CDR3, as DNA: TGTGCCAGCAGGGACAGGGGTTACGAGCAGTACTTC. Supplemented by reference TRBV2 and TRBJ2-7, the full variable domain reads EPEVTQTPSHQVTQMGQEVILRCVPISNHLYFYWYRQILGQKVEFLVSFYNNEISEKSEIFDDQFSVERPDGSNFTLKIRSTKLEDSAMYFCASRDRGYEQYFGPGTRLTVT.

In this sample, this clone turned up a few times. The V call is TRBV13, the J call TRBJ1-1; D might be TRBD1 (5 bases). V was trimmed by 1 base and J by 1 base, leaving 7 bases between them. This CDR3 comprises 14 residues. Germline V gives CDR1 PRHDT, CDR2 FYEKMQ (reference sequence). The CDR3 sequence is CASSLVGANTEAFF. CDR3 nucleotide sequence: TGTGCCAGCAGCTTAGTTGGGGCGAACACTGAAGCTTTCTTT. Full variable domain (rest looked up from reference TRBV13 and TRBJ1-1): AAGVIQSPRHLIKEKRETATLKCYPIPRHDTVYWYQQGPGQDPQFLISFYEKMQSDKGSIPDRFSAQQFSDYHSELNMSSLELGDSALYFCASSLVGANTEAFFGQGTRLTVV.

This clone was counted a single time. This chain links TRBV5-6 with TRBJ1-6; TRBD1 might be the D (6 bases). CDR3 length: 12 residues. V shed 2 bases and J shed 16 bases, with 13 bases lying between them. Germline V gene sequence: CDR1 SGHDT, CDR2 YYEEEE. Written as DNA, the CDR3 is TGTGCCAGCAGCTTTCACCCCGACAGGCTCCACTTT. This sequence encodes CASSFHPDRLHF.

The J gene is TRBJ2-4, the V gene TRBV2, with TRBD1 identical over 7 bases. This CDR3 spans 15 amino acids. Germline V CDR1 and CDR2: SNHLY, FYNNEI. V lost 3 bases and J lost 5; bases outside the gene matches: 7. The CDR3 loop reads CASSDSVGGQNIQYF. CDR3 bases: TGTGCCAGCAGTGATAGCGTAGGGGGCCAAAACATTCAGTACTTC.

This chain links TRBV11-3 with TRBJ2-1, with 11 nucleotides matching TRBD2. V shed 3 bases and J 6 bases; nucleotides not matched to a gene: 4. The CDR3 sequence is 15 residues long. Germline V gene sequence: CDR1 SGHNT, CDR2 YENEEA. DNA for the CDR3: TGTGCCAGCAGCTTGCTAGCGGGGGGAATCAATGAGCAGTTCTTC. This sequence encodes CASSLLAGGINEQFF.

The CDR3, as DNA: TGTGCCATCAGGACGGGAGTTCGGTCCTACGAGCAGTACTTC. It yields the protein CAIRTGVRSYEQYF. The chain recombines TRBV10-3 with TRBJ2-7; D perhaps matches TRBD2 (6 bases). The CDR3 is made up of 14 amino acids. Germline CDR1 and CDR2: ENHRY and SYGVKD. V lost 6 bases and J 1 base, leaving 13 bases between the germline ends.

J is TRBJ2-5 and V is TRBV7-2, with 8 nucleotides matching TRBD2. The CDR3 loop spans 15 amino acids. The germline CDR1 and CDR2 sequences are SGHTA and FQGNSA. The CDR3 nucleotides are TGTGCTGTAGCGGGATTAGGGGCGCGGCAAGAGACCCAGTACTTC. It codes for CAVAGLGARQETQYF. The full variable domain, its missing parts supplied by reference TRBV7-2 and TRBJ2-5, is GAGVSQSPSNKVTEKGKDVELRCDPISGHTALYWYRQSLGQGLEFLIYFQGNSAPDKSGLPSDRFSAERTGGSVSTLTIQRTQQEDSAVYLCAVAGLGARQETQYFGPGTRLLVL.

For the CDR3, the DNA is TGTGCCAGCAGCGCCCCAGGGCCCAGAGAGACCCAGTACTTC. It yields the protein CASSAPGPRETQYF. This rearrangement joins TRBV9 to TRBJ2-5; tentatively, D is TRBD1 (5 bases). Trimming removed 3 bases from V and 4 bases from J, with 13 bases in between. The CDR3 has 14 residues. Germline V gene lookup returns CDR1 SGDLS and CDR2 YYNGEE.

The chain is built from TRBV28 and TRBJ2-5; D remains unclear. The CDR3 sequence is 13 residues long. Germline V CDR1 and CDR2: MDHEN, SYDVKM. Trimming pared 2 bases from V and 3 bases from J, leaving 7 bases between. CDR3 DNA sequence: TGTGCCAGCAGTTTAGATCACAAAGAGACCCAGTACTTC. Protein sequence: CASSLDHKETQYF.

The genes are TRBV19 and TRBJ2-1; 9 bases line up with TRBD2. Germline lookup yields CDR1 LNHDA and CDR2 SQIVND (reference sequence). The CDR3 is 15 residues long. V lost 3 bases and J lost 9; bases outside the gene matches: 9. The CDR3 bases are TGTGCCAGTAGTATCGGGGCTAGCGGGGTTGGTGAGCAGTTCTTC. Translated: CASSIGASGVGEQFF.

This chain uses TRBV30 with TRBJ1-2, with 10 bases matching TRBD1. The J segment lost 7 bases and the V segment lost 3 bases, leaving 11 bases of the junction unmatched. Germline values: CDR1 GTSNPN, CDR2 SVGIG (reference sequence). This CDR3 is built from 15 residues. The CDR3 DNA reads TGTGCCTGGAGCGTTACCGGGACAGGGGTTCTTGGCTACACCTTC. Its translation is CAWSVTGTGVLGYTF.

The rearrangement links TRBV9 to TRBJ2-5; weak D call: TRBD2 (5 bases). This CDR3 is built from 14 residues. CDR1 is SGDLS, CDR2 YYNGEE, per germline. Trimming left V 3 bases short and J 3 bases short, with 12 bases between. The CDR3 nucleotides read TGTGCCAGCAGCGCCGCGGGCTCGAAAGAGACCCAGTACTTC. It translates to CASSAAGSKETQYF.

The chain carries TRBV7-9 and TRBJ1-1, with TRBD1 identical over 7 bases. CDR1 is SEHNR, CDR2 FQNEAQ, per germline (reference sequence). CDR3 length equals 15 residues. V shed 5 bases and J 1 base; nucleotides not matched to a gene: 7. This chain's CDR3 is CASSPRGLENTEAFF. The CDR3 nucleotides read TGTGCCAGCAGCCCCAGGGGGTTGGAGAACACTGAAGCTTTCTTT.

This clone showed up just a few times. The chain recombines TRBV7-2 with TRBJ2-7, with TRBD1 matching over 11 bases. The CDR3 is 15 residues long. Trimming took 3 bases from V and 3 from J; bases not matched to a gene: 4. The germline V gene has CDR1 SGHTA and CDR2 FQGNSA. DNA of the CDR3: TGTGCCAGCAGCTTCCGCGGGACAGGGGGCTACGAGCAGTACTTC. Translating gives CASSFRGTGGYEQYF.

A single count supports this clone. The V gene is TRBV7-3, the J gene TRBJ1-2; D is uncertain. Germline V lookup: CDR1 SGHTA, CDR2 FQGTGA. Between the trimmed V and J ends, which lost 0 bases and 9 bases, there was a span of 11 bases. The CDR3 sequence is 13 residues long. In nucleotides, the CDR3 is TGTGCCAGCAGCTTAACAGCCCTCGGTCGCTACACCTTC. Translated, it gives CASSLTALGRYTF.

The chain carries TRBV7-2 and TRBJ2-7; D perhaps matches TRBD1 (6 bases). V was shortened by 3 bases and J by 4 bases, with 22 bases between the two germline ends. The CDR3 spans 17 residues. Germline V CDR1 and CDR2: SGHTA, FQGNSA. The CDR3: CASSFRGSDRGVYEQYF. CDR3 DNA: TGTGCCAGCAGCTTTAGGGGGTCAGACAGAGGTGTTTACGAGCAGTACTTC.